Below are 9 T cell receptor beta chains sequenced from a single sample in a study of blood T cell repertoires in COVID-19. The protocol was immunoSEQ multiplex PCR, while the TCRdb copy is restricted to in-frame clones and leaves out a portion. The sample holds 110,000 to 150,000 clones, around 87% seen once. The specimen was PBMCs or T cells enriched from blood (not recorded which). The receptors here all came from a man between 60 and 75 years old who had recovered from COVID-19.

The chain employs TRBV7-9 and TRBJ2-7; no definite D call. Germline V lookup: CDR1 SEHNR, CDR2 FQNEAQ (reference sequence). The CDR3 runs 15 residues. The V and J ends lost 5 bases and 1 base respectively, with 15 bases between them. CDR3 in amino acids: CASSPVEDISYEQYF. The CDR3 DNA reads as TGTGCCAGCAGCCCTGTCGAAGACATTTCCTACGAGCAGTACTTC.

The CDR3 reads CASKSPTEYGYTF. The CDR3 coding sequence is TGTGCCAGCAAGTCTCCCACGGAGTATGGCTACACCTTC. This chain uses TRBV2 with TRBJ1-2; no reliable D call. With 7 bases removed from V and 5 bases from J, the gap between germline ends came to 14 bases. The V gene's germline CDR1 is SNHLY and CDR2 FYNNEI. The CDR3 is 13 residues long.

The chain uses TRBV5-4 and TRBJ1-2; 11 bases line up with TRBD1. J lost 9 bases, V lost 2 bases, and 15 bases had no gene match. Germline CDR1 SGHNT, CDR2 YYREEE (reference sequence). CDR3 length: 17 residues. In DNA form, the CDR3 reads TGTGCCAGCAGCTTCGGACTGAAGTTAGGACAGGGGGCCAGCTACACCTTC. Encoded protein: CASSFGLKLGQGASYTF.

A single count supports this clone. The chain has TRBV28 and TRBJ2-1; 7 bases align to TRBD2. The CDR3 has 12 amino acids. Germline-derived CDR1 and CDR2 are MDHEN and SYDVKM. Unmatched junction bases numbered 2, after V lost 2 bases and J lost 10 bases. The CDR3 sequence is CASSLVSGEQFF. CDR3 bases: TGTGCCAGCAGTTTAGTTAGCGGGGAGCAGTTCTTC. The full variable domain, its missing parts supplied by reference TRBV28 and TRBJ2-1, is DVKVTQSSRYLVKRTGEKVFLECVQDMDHENMFWYRQDPGLGLRLIYFSYDVKMKEKGDIPEGYSVSREKKERFSLILESASTNQTSMYLCASSLVSGEQFFGPGTRLTVL.

The rearrangement joins TRBV3-1 (or the pseudogene TRBV3-2) to TRBJ1-2; 9 bases match TRBD1. Losses at the gene ends were 3 bases for V and 4 bases for J; bases not matched to a gene: 6. This CDR3 region has 15 residues. Germline V gene lookup returns CDR1 LGHDT and CDR2 YNNKEL (reference sequence). The CDR3 coding sequence is TGTGCCAGCAGCCAGCACGGGACAGGGTCCTATGGCTACACCTTC. Protein: CASSQHGTGSYGYTF.

The sample holds one count of this clone. The chain uses TRBV28 and TRBJ2-7, with 7 bases that match TRBD1. Germline CDR1 is MDHEN and CDR2 is SYDVKM. The CDR3 covers 14 residues. V shed 3 bases, J shed 4 bases, and the junction held 6 bases outside the gene matches. The CDR3 DNA follows: TGTGCCAGCAGTTTTAGGGGGCCAAGATACGAGCAGTACTTC. Translated, it gives CASSFRGPRYEQYF.

The chain links TRBV29-1 to TRBJ2-5; 7 nucleotides agree with TRBD1. Trimming took 7 bases from V and 5 from J; bases not matched to a gene: 7. The CDR3 spans 12 residues. Germline CDR1 is SQVTM and CDR2 is ANQGSEA. The CDR3 loop is CSGQGLMETQYF. The CDR3 coding sequence is TGCAGCGGACAGGGTCTGATGGAGACCCAGTACTTC.

The gene calls are TRBV11-2 and TRBJ2-2; 7 bases fit TRBD2. Losses at the gene ends were 5 bases for V and 3 bases for J; bases not matched to a gene: 6. The germline V gene has CDR1 SGHAT and CDR2 FQNNGV. The CDR3 is 15 residues long. This CDR3 is CASSPRLAYTGELFF. The CDR3 DNA reads as TGTGCCAGCAGCCCTCGACTAGCATACACCGGGGAGCTGTTTTTT. Variable domain in full (rest from reference TRBV11-2 and TRBJ2-2): EAGVAQSPRYKIIEKRQSVAFWCNPISGHATLYWYQQILGQGPKLLIQFQNNGVVDDSQLPKDRFSAERLKGVDSTLKIQPAKLEDSAVYLCASSPRLAYTGELFFGEGSRLTVL.

This chain links TRBV30 with TRBJ1-2; 7 bases map to TRBD1. This CDR3 comprises 12 residues. V lost 7 bases, J lost 8 bases, and 10 bases stayed unmatched. Looked up from germline, CDR1 is GTSNPN and CDR2 is SVGIG (reference sequence). The CDR3: CAYPRQGEGYTF. The CDR3 bases are TGTGCCTATCCTAGACAGGGTGAGGGCTACACCTTC.